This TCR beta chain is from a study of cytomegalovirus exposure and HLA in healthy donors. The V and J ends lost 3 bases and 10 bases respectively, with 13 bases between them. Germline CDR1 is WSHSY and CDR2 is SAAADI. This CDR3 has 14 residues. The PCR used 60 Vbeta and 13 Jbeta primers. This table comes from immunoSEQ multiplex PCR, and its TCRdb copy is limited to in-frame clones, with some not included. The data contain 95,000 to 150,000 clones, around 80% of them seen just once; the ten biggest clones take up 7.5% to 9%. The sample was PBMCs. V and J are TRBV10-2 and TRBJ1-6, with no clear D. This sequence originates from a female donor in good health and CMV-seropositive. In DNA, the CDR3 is TGCGCCAGCAGTGAAGTGAGGGAGTCGTCACCCCTCCACTTT. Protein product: CASSEVRESSPLHF.